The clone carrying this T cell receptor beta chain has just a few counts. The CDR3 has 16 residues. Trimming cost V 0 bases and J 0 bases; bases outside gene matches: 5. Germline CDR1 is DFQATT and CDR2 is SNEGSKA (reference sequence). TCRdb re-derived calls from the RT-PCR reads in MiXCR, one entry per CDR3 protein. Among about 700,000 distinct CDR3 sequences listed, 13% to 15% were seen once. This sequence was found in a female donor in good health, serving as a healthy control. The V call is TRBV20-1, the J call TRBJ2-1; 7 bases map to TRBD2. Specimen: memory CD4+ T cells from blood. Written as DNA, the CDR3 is TGCAGTGCTAGAGATTACGGCGGGAGCTCCTACAATGAGCAGTTCTTC. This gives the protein CSARDYGGSSYNEQFF.